This entry features one T cell receptor (beta chain) sequence. Its antigen is still unknown. The data are from a study of response to subunit inactivated influenza vaccine. Whole-study results and caveats: Only a handful of new T cells, the authors suggested, are recruited with each seasonal influenza vaccination.

Trimming took 10 bases from V and 0 from J; bases not matched to a gene: 8. In germline, CDR1 is KGHSH, CDR2 LQKENI. This CDR3 spans 17 amino acids. TCRdb processed the RT-PCR reads anew with MiXCR; each CDR3 protein has one entry. Found here are some 800,000 distinct CDR3 sequences, approximately 21% of them singletons; the top ten hold around 9.6%. The sequence was obtained from a man in his fifties or sixties who received an inactivated influenza vaccine. The V gene is TRBV18, the J gene TRBJ2-6, with 11 nucleotides matching TRBD1. Sequenced here: PBMCs from blood, sampled 5 days after vaccination. CDR3 nucleotides: TGTGCCACCCGCGGACAGGGGGCGAACTCTGGGGCCAACGTCCTGACTTTC. Amino acid sequence: CATRGQGANSGANVLTF. The entire variable domain, with the rest obtained from reference TRBV18 and TRBJ2-6, is as follows: NAGVMQNPRHLVRRRGQEARLRCSPMKGHSHVYWYRQLPEEGLKFMVYLQKENIIDESGMPKERFSAEFPKEGPSILRIQQVVRGDSAAYFCATRGQGANSGANVLTFGAGSRLTVL.